The 23 T cell receptor beta chains below all came from one sample that was sequenced in a study of radiation and T cells in renal cell carcinoma. Some clones are missing from TCRdb's copy, which holds only in-frame ones; the method was immunoSEQ multiplex PCR. The sample records about 130,000 clones, more than 75% being singletons. Time point indicated: blood 2 weeks post-SBRT. Specified treatment: 15 Gy SBRT to primary tumor, nephrectomy 4 weeks later. The material sequenced was blood, taken from a patient whose treatment included radiotherapy and nephrectomy. The receptors were gathered from a woman in her 70s with renal cell carcinoma.

This chain uses TRBV18 with TRBJ2-1, with 12 bases aligning to TRBD2. This CDR3 is built from 17 residues. V lost 2 bases to trimming and J lost 5 bases; unmatched junction nucleotides: 7. Germline loops: CDR1 KGHSH, CDR2 LQKENI. The CDR3 nucleotides are TGTGCCAGCTCACCAAGACTAGCGGGGGATGGAAACAATGAGCAGTTCTTC. It is translated as CASSPRLAGDGNNEQFF.

The J gene is TRBJ1-1, the V gene TRBV5-1; 7 bases are shared with TRBD1. The ends lost 4 bases at V and 5 bases at J; junction bases unmatched: 8. The CDR3 has 14 amino acids. Germline CDR1 reads SGHRS; CDR2 reads YFSETQ. As DNA, the CDR3 is TGCGCCAGCAGCCCTACAGGGGAATTTACTGAAGCTTTCTTT. Amino acid sequence: CASSPTGEFTEAFF.

This rearrangement joins TRBV6-1 to TRBJ2-7; D perhaps matches TRBD2 (7 bases). Germline V lookup: CDR1 MNHNS, CDR2 SASEGT. The CDR3 is 17 amino acids. Trimming took 2 bases from V and 8 from J, leaving 25 bases between them. The CDR3 sequence: CASSELLGYYRGAKQYF. The CDR3 region has the DNA TGTGCCAGCAGTGAATTGCTGGGCTATTACCGGGGGGCGAAGCAGTACTTC.

This clone was counted a few times. This chain uses TRBV5-5 with TRBJ2-3; D is ambiguous. Germline CDR1 SGHKS, CDR2 YYEKEE (reference sequence). V lost 0 bases and J 1 base, leaving 6 bases between the germline ends. There are 14 residues in the CDR3. CDR3 sequence reads: CASSLGAGTDTQYF. As DNA, the CDR3 is TGTGCCAGCAGCTTGGGGGCAGGCACAGATACGCAGTATTTT.

The genes are TRBV4-3 and TRBJ1-2, with TRBD1 matching over 8 bases. With V trimmed by 3 bases and J by 4 bases, 1 base remained unmatched. The CDR3 length is 13 residues. Per the germline V gene, CDR1 is LGHNA and CDR2 is YSLEER. The CDR3 nucleotides are TGCGCCAGCAGCCACACAGGGGGCTATGGCTACACCTTC. It yields the protein CASSHTGGYGYTF.

This rearrangement joins TRBV5-1 to TRBJ2-3; TRBD2 agrees at 10 bases. Germline CDR1 is SGHRS and CDR2 is YFSETQ. There are 15 residues in the CDR3. Losses at the gene ends were 4 bases for V and 7 bases for J; bases not matched to a gene: 9. CDR3 DNA: TGCGCCAGCAGCCAAACTAGCGGGGTCGGGAATACGCAGTATTTT. This gives the protein CASSQTSGVGNTQYF. The full variable domain, rest sourced from reference TRBV5-1 and TRBJ2-3, is KAGVTQTPRYLIKTRGQQVTLSCSPISGHRSVSWYQQTPGQGLQFLFEYFSETQRNKGNFPGRFSGRQFSNSRSEMNVSTLELGDSALYLCASSQTSGVGNTQYFGPGTRLTVL.

The genes are TRBV6-5 and TRBJ1-1; no definite D call. Trimming pared 5 bases from V and 0 bases from J, leaving 13 bases between. This CDR3 is built from 15 residues. Germline assignment: CDR1 MNHEY and CDR2 SVGAGI. In DNA, the CDR3 is TGTGCCAGCAGTGCGAAGGGAGGAGTGAACACTGAAGCTTTCTTT. Amino acids: CASSAKGGVNTEAFF.

The gene calls are TRBV9 and TRBJ2-5; TRBD2 matches 8 bases. This CDR3 comprises 15 residues. The germline CDR1 and CDR2 sequences are SGDLS and YYNGEE. The ends lost 4 bases at V and 5 bases at J; junction bases unmatched: 10. The CDR3 sequence is CASSPTGGARETQYF. The CDR3 DNA sequence: TGTGCCAGCAGCCCCACGGGGGGGGCCCGGGAGACCCAGTACTTC.

V usage is TRBV19 and J usage is TRBJ1-1; D unresolved. Trimming shortened V by 4 bases and J by 3 bases, and 6 bases separated the two germline ends. CDR1 is LNHDA, CDR2 SQIVND, per germline (reference sequence). The CDR3 is 12 amino acids. CDR3 DNA: TGTGCCAGTAGTACCCGGGACACTGAAGCTTTCTTT. This translates into CASSTRDTEAFF.

The chain employs TRBV30 and TRBJ1-5; tentative D call: TRBD1 (5 bases). This CDR3 contains 13 residues. The V and J ends lost 2 bases and 7 bases respectively, with 12 bases between them. Per germline, CDR1 GTSNPN and CDR2 SVGIG (reference sequence). The CDR3 protein is CAWSLGAGQPQHF. In DNA, the CDR3 is TGTGCCTGGAGTCTCGGGGCCGGGCAGCCCCAGCATTTT.

CDR3 sequence: CASSLSPGGADEKLFF. CDR3 DNA: TGTGCCAGCAGCTTATCCCCGGGGGGGGCTGATGAAAAACTGTTTTTT. The chain employs TRBV7-9 and TRBJ1-4; maybe TRBD1 (6 bases). The CDR3 loop spans 16 amino acids. V gave up 2 bases and J gave up 6 bases, with 16 bases separating them. Germline loops: CDR1 SEHNR, CDR2 FQNEAQ (reference sequence).

This sequence joins TRBV6-5 and TRBJ2-5; either TRBD1 or TRBD2 may supply D (6 bases each). Trimming removed 2 bases from V and 5 bases from J, with 12 bases in between. The CDR3 runs to 14 residues. CDR1 and CDR2 (germline): MNHEY, SVGAGI. The chain's CDR3 is CASSYRGAWETQYF. CDR3 bases: TGTGCCAGCAGTTACAGGGGGGCGTGGGAGACCCAGTACTTC.

J is TRBJ1-1 and V is TRBV2; D uncertain. Trimming stripped 6 bases from V and 3 bases from J, with 5 bases between. The CDR3 consists of 11 residues. Germline V gene sequence: CDR1 SNHLY, CDR2 FYNNEI. CDR3 DNA: TGTGCCAGCAGCTCTTACACTGAAGCTTTCTTT. Translated: CASSSYTEAFF. The full variable domain, rest sourced from reference TRBV2 and TRBJ1-1, is EPEVTQTPSHQVTQMGQEVILRCVPISNHLYFYWYRQILGQKVEFLVSFYNNEISEKSEIFDDQFSVERPDGSNFTLKIRSTKLEDSAMYFCASSSYTEAFFGQGTRLTVV.

The V call is TRBV19, the J call TRBJ1-2; 8 bases fit TRBD1. This CDR3 has 13 residues. The trim removed 8 bases at V and 9 bases at J, leaving 11 bases unmatched. Germline CDR1 is LNHDA and CDR2 is SQIVND (reference sequence). The CDR3 here is CASVGDRGARYTF. The CDR3 nucleotides read TGTGCCAGTGTTGGAGACAGGGGCGCCCGCTACACCTTC.

The V and J genes are TRBV4-3 and TRBJ1-2; 7 bases are a match to TRBD1. V dropped 5 bases and J dropped 3; count of bases not matched to a gene: 6. The germline CDR1 and CDR2 sequences are LGHNA and YSLEER. The CDR3 is 14 residues long. For the CDR3, the DNA is TGCGCCAGCAGCAAATCCGACAGGGACTATGGCTACACCTTC. Its translation: CASSKSDRDYGYTF.

The V and J genes are TRBV7-9 and TRBJ2-7; TRBD2 matches 13 bases. The J segment lost 0 bases and the V segment lost 3 bases, leaving 2 bases of the junction unmatched. Germline CDR1 and CDR2: SEHNR and FQNEAQ (reference sequence). This CDR3 comprises 16 residues. CDR3 sequence: CASSFGTSGDSYEQYF. The CDR3 nucleotides read TGTGCCAGCAGCTTTGGGACTAGCGGGGACTCCTACGAGCAGTACTTC.

The chain combines TRBV6-5 with TRBJ1-2; perhaps TRBD1 as D (5 bases). Germline CDR1 MNHEY, CDR2 SVGAGI. The CDR3 length is 13 residues. V lost 6 bases and J 9 bases, leaving 17 bases between the germline ends. CDR3 DNA sequence: TGTGCCAGCAGACCCGACAGTACTCGAAGCTACACCTTC. The encoded protein is CASRPDSTRSYTF.

This sequence joins TRBV5-5 and TRBJ2-7; no firm D call. Trimming left V 0 bases short and J 2 bases short, with 6 bases between. CDR1 is SGHKS and CDR2 is YYEKEE in the germline V gene (reference sequence). The CDR3 length is 13 residues. CDR3 amino acids: CASSLAGPYEQYF. The CDR3 region has the DNA TGTGCCAGCAGCTTGGCAGGTCCCTACGAGCAGTACTTC.

The CDR3 loop is CASTWDNTNEKLFF. The CDR3 DNA reads TGCGCCAGTACGTGGGACAATACTAATGAAAAACTGTTTTTT. This chain connects TRBV5-1 to TRBJ1-4; maybe TRBD1 (6 bases). V was pared by 8 bases and J by 2 bases, with 13 bases between. The CDR3 length is 14 residues. CDR1 SGHRS and CDR2 YFSETQ come from the germline V gene.

V usage is TRBV7-9 and J usage is TRBJ1-4; TRBD1 matches 10 bases. The germline CDR1 and CDR2 sequences are SEHNR and FQNEAQ (reference sequence). The CDR3 extends over 15 amino acids. V lost 5 bases to trimming and J lost 4 bases; unmatched junction nucleotides: 4. DNA for the CDR3: TGTGCCAGCAGCAGGGACAGGGGCTTTAATGAAAAACTGTTTTTT. Residues: CASSRDRGFNEKLFF. Full variable domain (rest looked up from reference TRBV7-9 and TRBJ1-4): DTGVSQNPRHKITKRGQNVTFRCDPISEHNRLYWYRQTLGQGPEFLTYFQNEAQLEKSRLLSDRFSAERPKGSFSTLEIQRTEQGDSAMYLCASSRDRGFNEKLFFGSGTQLSVL.

This clone was seen a few times. This chain connects TRBV7-9 to TRBJ1-6; no definite D call. V gave up 5 bases and J gave up 4 bases, with 6 bases separating them. This CDR3 has 13 residues. Germline loops: CDR1 SEHNR, CDR2 FQNEAQ (reference sequence). The CDR3 protein is CASSPGYNSPLHF. CDR3 nucleotide sequence: TGTGCCAGCAGCCCGGGTTATAATTCACCCCTCCACTTT.

This sequence joins TRBV7-6 and TRBJ1-5, with D unclear. The CDR3 extends over 14 amino acids. V lost 5 bases and J lost 7, with 15 bases in between. Per the germline V gene, CDR1 is SGHVS and CDR2 is FNYEAQ. The CDR3 nucleotides are TGTGCCAGCAGCCCGTGGAGGGCCGGGCAGCCCCAGCATTTT. Encoded protein: CASSPWRAGQPQHF.

The chain is built from TRBV19 and TRBJ1-5; D perhaps matches TRBD1 (5 bases). CDR1 is LNHDA and CDR2 is SQIVND in the germline V gene (reference sequence). V was pared by 3 bases and J by 0 bases, with 9 bases between. The CDR3 is 15 residues long. The CDR3 is CASSIQGGSNQPQHF. The CDR3 DNA is TGTGCCAGTAGTATCCAGGGAGGTAGCAATCAGCCCCAGCATTTT.